The 14 T cell receptor beta chains below come from one sample, sequenced in a study of radiotherapy plus CTLA-4 blockade in lung cancer. Measured with immunoSEQ multiplex PCR; TCRdb has only the in-frame clones, and not every one. The sample shows about 80,000 clones, under 80% of them seen only once. This sample comprised peripheral blood, obtained from a patient treated with radiotherapy plus ipilimumab. The receptors were sampled from a human donor with non-small cell lung cancer whose response to radiotherapy plus ipilimumab could not be evaluated. Some clones in this sample may be carry-over from other donors' samples.

The chain joins TRBV19 to TRBJ1-6; 8 bases agree with TRBD1. Germline loops: CDR1 LNHDA, CDR2 SQIVND (reference sequence). There are 14 residues in the CDR3. With 3 bases clipped from V and 9 bases from J, the junction kept 4 bases outside the gene matches. CDR3 in amino acids: CASSIGQGGSPLHF. The CDR3 nucleotides are TGTGCCAGTAGTATCGGACAGGGAGGTTCACCCCTCCACTTT.

In nucleotides, the CDR3 is TGTGCCAGCAGTGTAACTAGGGGGACCACAGATACGCAGTATTTT. Translated: CASSVTRGTTDTQYF. V is TRBV6-1 and J is TRBJ2-3, with a possible D match to TRBD1 (6 bases). The CDR3 is 15 amino acids. V was cut by 4 bases and J by 2 bases, with 13 bases left in between. CDR1 and CDR2 (germline): MNHNS, SASEGT.

V usage is TRBV5-5 and J usage is TRBJ1-6, with 9 bases aligning to TRBD1. The CDR3 extends over 17 amino acids. The V segment lost 0 bases and the J segment 5 bases; nucleotides outside the gene matches: 6. Germline assignment: CDR1 SGHKS and CDR2 YYEKEE (reference sequence). CDR3 nucleotide sequence: TGTGCCAGCAGCTTGGAGGGACAGGGCCTCAATAATTCACCCCTCCACTTT. Translation gives CASSLEGQGLNNSPLHF.

V is TRBV18 and J is TRBJ2-7, with a weak D call TRBD2 (6 bases). V was pared by 2 bases and J by 4 bases, with 15 bases between. Germline CDR1 reads KGHSH; CDR2 reads LQKENI. The CDR3 loop spans 15 amino acids. DNA of the CDR3: TGTGCCAGCTCACCAACCGGGACTTTCTCATACGAGCAGTACTTC. This codes for CASSPTGTFSYEQYF.

The chain has TRBV7-9 and TRBJ2-1; D may be TRBD2 (7 bases). The CDR3 has 15 amino acids. The V gene's germline CDR1 is SEHNR and CDR2 FQNEAQ (reference sequence). The V end lost 3 bases, the J end lost 4 bases, and 13 bases lay between the germline ends. As DNA, the CDR3 is TGTGCCAGCAGCTTCATCGGGGGGCCGTACAATGAGCAGTTCTTC. Its protein is CASSFIGGPYNEQFF.

This clone was picked up a small number of times. This chain joins TRBV29-1 and TRBJ1-3; tentatively, D is TRBD1 (6 bases). There are 13 residues in the CDR3. CDR1 is SQVTM and CDR2 is ANQGSEA in the germline V gene. The V and J ends lost 2 bases and 4 bases respectively, with 9 bases between them. DNA of the CDR3: TGCAGCGTTGAACGACAGGCGGGAAACACCATATATTTT. Translating gives CSVERQAGNTIYF.

This clone appeared a single time. The V call is TRBV7-2, the J call TRBJ2-3, with 8 positions matching TRBD2. The CDR3 is 13 amino acids. Germline CDR1 SGHTA, CDR2 FQGNSA. With 4 bases clipped from V and 11 bases from J, the junction kept 8 bases outside the gene matches. CDR3 nucleotides: TGTGCCAGCAGCTCACCACAGCGGGGGTTGCAGTATTTT. Its protein product is CASSSPQRGLQYF.

This chain links TRBV4-1 with TRBJ1-5; a weak D match, TRBD1 (6 bases). Per the germline V gene, CDR1 is MGHRA and CDR2 is YSYEKL. The CDR3 loop spans 15 amino acids. Trimming pared 4 bases from V and 1 base from J, leaving 11 bases between. The CDR3 region has the DNA TGCGCCAGCAGCCCCGGACAGCCCAGCAATCAGCCCCAGCATTTT. Translated, it gives CASSPGQPSNQPQHF.

This rearrangement joins TRBV7-9 to TRBJ1-2; no clear D. The CDR3 has 12 residues. V dropped 5 bases and J dropped 8 bases, with 12 bases sitting between them. Looked up from germline, CDR1 is SEHNR and CDR2 is FQNEAQ (reference sequence). CDR3 loop: CASSRSGEGYTF. For the CDR3, the DNA is TGTGCCAGCAGCCGGTCCGGGGAGGGCTACACCTTC.

The chain uses TRBV6-6 and TRBJ2-1; 7 bases line up with TRBD2. Germline lookup yields CDR1 MNHNY and CDR2 SVGAGI (reference sequence). This CDR3 comprises 16 residues. The V segment lost 6 bases and the J segment 0 bases; nucleotides outside the gene matches: 8. CDR3 DNA sequence: TGTGCCAGCAGCTATGGGGGGGGTCGCTCCTACAATGAGCAGTTCTTC. This translates into CASSYGGGRSYNEQFF.

V gene TRBV6-5 combines with J gene TRBJ1-6; 7 bases map to TRBD1. Losses at the gene ends were 6 bases for V and 7 bases for J; bases not matched to a gene: 9. In germline, CDR1 is MNHEY, CDR2 SVGAGI. The CDR3 is 15 amino acids. CDR3 DNA sequence: TGTGCCAGCAGAGACCGGACAGGCCAAAATTCACCCCTCCACTTT. Translated, it gives CASRDRTGQNSPLHF.

V is TRBV10-3 and J is TRBJ1-1; TRBD1 matches at 10 bases. Germline CDR1 ENHRY, CDR2 SYGVKD. This CDR3 region has 15 residues. The V and J ends lost 6 bases and 2 bases, in that order; junction bases with no gene match: 6. The CDR3 DNA sequence: TGTGCCATCAGGAGGACAGGGGGGGTTAACACTGAAGCTTTCTTT. Amino acid sequence: CAIRRTGGVNTEAFF.

V usage is TRBV18 and J usage is TRBJ2-5; TRBD1 is a possible D gene (5 bases). Per germline, CDR1 KGHSH and CDR2 LQKENI. This CDR3 region has 13 residues. With 2 bases removed from V and 2 bases from J, the gap between germline ends came to 6 bases. CDR3 sequence reads: CASSPKGQETQYF. CDR3 nucleotides: TGTGCCAGCTCACCAAAGGGGCAAGAGACCCAGTACTTC.

This sequence joins TRBV2 and TRBJ2-1; 11 bases align to TRBD1. The V gene's germline CDR1 is SNHLY and CDR2 FYNNEI. The CDR3 loop spans 15 amino acids. V was clipped by 6 bases and J by 9 bases; unmatched bases: 10. The CDR3 region is CASRRPGQGVSEQFF. The DNA for the CDR3 is TGTGCCAGCAGGCGACCGGGACAGGGGGTTAGTGAGCAGTTCTTC.